This entry is about one T cell receptor beta chain. With 8 bases clipped from V and 4 bases from J, the junction kept 10 bases outside the gene matches. The CDR3 extends over 14 amino acids. Germline CDR1 ENHRY, CDR2 SYGVKD. This specimen belongs to a study of blood T cell repertoires in COVID-19. In the original analysis: Researchers report that nucleated cell counts were estimated from reference gene primer amplification. Profiling relied on immunoSEQ multiplex PCR, and the TCRdb table lists in-frame clones only, not all of them. For V, J and clone size, that table is used; D and trimming come from the DNA. The profile shows 80,000 to 100,000 clones, 65% to 85% of them singletons.

This chain links TRBV10-3 with TRBJ1-2; TRBD1 matches 7 bases. The sequenced material came from peripheral blood. The TCR comes from a man aged 55 to 70 with acute or convalescent COVID-19. The CDR3 nucleotides are TGTGCCATCTTTGACAGGGCGGGCGCCTATGGCTACACCTTC. Translation gives CAIFDRAGAYGYTF.